The 25 T cell receptor beta chains below all came from one sample that was sequenced in a study of T-cell memory formation after mild COVID-19. A single record per CDR3 protein comes from TCRdb applying MiXCR to the 5' RACE reads. The table includes roughly 400,000 distinct CDR3 sequences, less than 25% detected once. Material for sequencing was PBMCs or a T cell subset sorted from them (not recorded which). These receptors were taken from an adult woman who had mild COVID-19 (a few samples of this study predate the infection). Cell type and time point are not known.

V gene TRBV12-3 or TRBV12-4 combines with J gene TRBJ1-1; TRBD1 is a possible D gene (6 bases). V lost 3 bases and J lost 5, with 13 bases in between. This CDR3 has 14 amino acids. CDR3 loop: CASSLGGPGTEAFF. Written as DNA, the CDR3 is TGTGCCAGCAGTTTGGGGGGGCCGGGTACTGAAGCTTTCTTT.

The rearrangement links TRBV12-3 or TRBV12-4 to TRBJ2-1; 7 nucleotides match TRBD2. The CDR3 totals 15 residues. J lost 5 bases, V lost 6 bases, and 10 bases had no gene match. CDR3 in DNA: TGTGCCAGCAGATACTTGACTAGCACGAACAATGAGCAGTTCTTC. This sequence encodes CASRYLTSTNNEQFF.

The V and J genes are TRBV24-1 and TRBJ2-5; D uncertain. Trimming pared 3 bases from V and 1 base from J, leaving 11 bases between. Germline loops: CDR1 KGHDR, CDR2 SFDVKD. CDR3 length equals 15 residues. The CDR3 region has the DNA TGTGCCACCAGTGATCCCACCGGGCCCCAAGAGACCCAGTACTTC. It specifies CATSDPTGPQETQYF.

The chain carries TRBV7-2 and TRBJ2-6, with D uncertain. The length of the CDR3 is 13 residues. Germline CDR1 reads SGHTA; CDR2 reads FQGNSA. V gave up 5 bases and J gave up 4 bases, with 6 bases separating them. CDR3 amino acids: CASSGEGANVLTF. The DNA for the CDR3 is TGTGCCAGCAGCGGTGAAGGGGCCAACGTCCTGACTTTC.

The chain recombines TRBV29-1 with TRBJ2-2; D uncertain. V was clipped by 4 bases and J by 2 bases, with 11 bases between them. Germline V gene sequence: CDR1 SQVTM, CDR2 ANQGSEA. This CDR3 region has 14 residues. CDR3 in amino acids: CSVGPRVNTGELFF. The CDR3 nucleotides are TGCAGCGTTGGCCCTAGGGTAAACACCGGGGAGCTGTTTTTT.

J is TRBJ2-5 and V is TRBV25-1; the match to TRBD2 covers 10 bases. J gave up 5 bases and V 4 bases, and 4 bases lay outside the gene matches. Germline CDR1 MGHDK, CDR2 SYGVNS. This CDR3 is built from 14 residues. Here the CDR3 reads CASSATSGLETQYF. The CDR3 DNA is TGTGCCAGCAGTGCGACTAGCGGGTTGGAGACCCAGTACTTC.

V and J are TRBV5-6 and TRBJ1-2, with D perhaps matching TRBD1 (5 bases). The CDR3 runs to 15 residues. CDR1 and CDR2 (germline): SGHDT, YYEEEE. Trimming pared 3 bases from V and 6 bases from J, leaving 18 bases between. The CDR3 nucleotides read TGTGCCAGCAGCTCCCCCCGGGGCTGGGAGGATGGCTACACCTTC. Its translation: CASSSPRGWEDGYTF.

This clonotype has more than one count but fewer than ten. This sequence joins TRBV12-3 or TRBV12-4 and TRBJ2-1; 10 bases map to TRBD2. Trimming removed 3 bases from V and 0 bases from J; junction bases left unmatched: 5. CDR3 length: 17 amino acids. In nucleotides, the CDR3 is TGTGCCAGCAGTTTGAGAATAGCGGGGGGCTCCTACAATGAGCAGTTCTTC. Protein product: CASSLRIAGGSYNEQFF.

The rearrangement links TRBV5-1 to TRBJ1-1, with D hard to call. CDR1 and CDR2 from the germline V gene are SGHRS and YFSETQ. The CDR3 has 13 amino acids. Trimming cost V 5 bases and J 5 bases, with 13 bases left between them. This CDR3 reads CASRHRGSTEAFF. CDR3 sequence (DNA): TGCGCCAGCAGACACCGGGGAAGTACTGAAGCTTTCTTT.

There are a few counts of this clonotype. V is TRBV7-8 and J is TRBJ1-4; D may be TRBD1 (5 bases). The CDR3 is 14 residues long. The germline CDR1 and CDR2 sequences are SGHVS and FQNEAQ. Trimming cost V 5 bases and J 3 bases, with 10 bases left between them. The DNA for the CDR3 is TGTGCCAGCAGCCCGGACACTTCTAATGAAAAACTGTTTTTT. It codes for CASSPDTSNEKLFF.

In this sample, this clonotype turned up a few times. The rearrangement links TRBV3-1 to TRBJ1-1, with 11 bases identical to TRBD1. V gave up 4 bases and J gave up 7 bases; unmatched junction bases: 2. Germline assignment: CDR1 LGHDT and CDR2 YNNKEL (reference sequence). This CDR3 spans 13 amino acids. This CDR3 reads CASSPGTGGEAFF. CDR3 coding DNA: TGTGCCAGCAGCCCGGGGACAGGGGGTGAAGCTTTCTTT.

V usage is TRBV6-4 and J usage is TRBJ1-5; D ambiguous. The CDR3 extends over 13 amino acids. CDR1 is MRHNA and CDR2 is SNTAGT in the germline V gene. V shed 3 bases and J shed 4 bases, with 7 bases lying between them. In nucleotides, the CDR3 is TGTGCCAGCAGTGAAAGGGTTAATCAGCCCCAGCATTTT. It codes for CASSERVNQPQHF.

This clonotype was detected ten times or more. The chain recombines TRBV3-1 with TRBJ2-5; D gene ambiguous. This CDR3 spans 13 amino acids. CDR1 is LGHDT, CDR2 YNNKEL, per germline (reference sequence). V was pared by 2 bases and J by 3 bases, with 7 bases between. CDR3 residues: CASSQYSEETQYF. DNA for the CDR3: TGTGCCAGCAGCCAATACAGTGAAGAGACCCAGTACTTC.

This clonotype came up a few times. The CDR3 DNA reads as TGTGCCAGCAGCTTGGGATCCCGGGGAGGCTTGTACAATGAGCAGTTCTTC. This translates into CASSLGSRGGLYNEQFF. V gene TRBV7-9 combines with J gene TRBJ2-1, with D perhaps TRBD2 (6 bases). CDR1 SEHNR and CDR2 FQNEAQ come from the germline V gene (reference sequence). The CDR3 is 17 residues long. The ends were cut back, 3 bases at V and 4 bases at J, with 19 bases in the middle.

Concerning this clonotype itself: The missing conserved phenylalanine or tryptophan at the end of this CDR3 makes a read error likely. V is TRBV12-3 or TRBV12-4 and J is TRBJ2-1; TRBD2 matches 12 bases. There are 21 residues in the CDR3. V lost 2 bases and J lost 0; bases outside the gene matches: 14. CDR3 nucleotides: TGTGCCAGCAGTTTACCCCTTGGGCTAGCGGGAGGGCAGAGCTCCTACAATGAGCAGTTCTTA. Translating it yields CASSLPLGLAGGQSSYNEQFL.

This clonotype was picked up a small number of times. The rearrangement joins TRBV5-1 to TRBJ2-7; 8 bases map to TRBD1. The V and J ends lost 0 bases and 0 bases, in that order; junction bases with no gene match: 11. The CDR3 contains 18 residues. CDR1 is SGHRS, CDR2 YFSETQ, per germline. The CDR3 region is CASSLALKGQGISYEQYF. The CDR3 DNA is TGCGCCAGCAGCTTGGCCTTGAAAGGACAGGGAATCTCCTACGAGCAGTACTTC.

This clonotype was observed a handful of times. The chain employs TRBV20-1 and TRBJ1-1; D is unclear. This CDR3 has 13 amino acids. Trimming shortened V by 2 bases and J by 1 base, and 8 bases separated the two germline ends. Germline CDR1 is DFQATT and CDR2 is SNEGSKA (reference sequence). The CDR3 region is CSARTGWNTEAFF. CDR3 DNA: TGCAGTGCTAGAACCGGATGGAACACTGAAGCTTTCTTT.

There are a few counts of this clonotype. V gene TRBV4-3 combines with J gene TRBJ1-2; tentatively, D is TRBD1 (5 bases). The CDR3 consists of 15 residues. Germline V CDR1 and CDR2: LGHNA, YSLEER. Trimming shortened V by 0 bases and J by 4 bases, and 12 bases separated the two germline ends. The CDR3 loop is CASSQDSGLLYGYTF. Written as DNA, the CDR3 is TGCGCCAGCAGCCAAGATTCGGGACTGCTCTATGGCTACACCTTC.

The chain combines TRBV30 with TRBJ1-2, with TRBD1 matching 10 bases. The CDR3 runs 13 residues. V shed 5 bases, J shed 7 bases, and the junction held 7 bases outside the gene matches. Germline V gene lookup returns CDR1 GTSNPN and CDR2 SVGIG (reference sequence). The CDR3 region is CAWGRQGAGGYTF. The CDR3 coding sequence is TGTGCCTGGGGGAGACAGGGGGCCGGTGGCTACACCTTC. Combining the CDR3 with reference TRBV30 and TRBJ1-2 gives the whole variable domain SQTIHQWPATLVQPVGSPLSLECTVEGTSNPNLYWYRQAAGRGLQLLFYSVGIGQISSEVPQNLSASRPQDRQFILSSKKLLLSDSGFYLCAWGRQGAGGYTFGSGTRLTVV.

The chain has TRBV6-4 and TRBJ2-2, with D hard to call. This CDR3 contains 14 residues. CDR1 is MRHNA and CDR2 is SNTAGT in the germline V gene. V was pared by 3 bases and J by 0 bases, with 5 bases between. CDR3 loop: CASSEQANTGELFF. The CDR3 DNA follows: TGTGCCAGCAGTGAGCAAGCGAACACCGGGGAGCTGTTTTTT.

This clonotype was seen a handful of times. The V gene is TRBV12-3 or TRBV12-4, the J gene TRBJ2-1; TRBD1 agrees at 7 bases. The CDR3 sequence is 14 residues long. Trimming cost V 4 bases and J 4 bases; bases outside gene matches: 4. The CDR3 region has the DNA TGTGCCAGCAGTTGGAGGACAGGATACAATGAGCAGTTCTTC. Translation gives CASSWRTGYNEQFF.

This clonotype was counted many times. The V gene is TRBV20-1, the J gene TRBJ1-5, with a possible D match to TRBD1 (5 bases). This CDR3 comprises 14 residues. The V end lost 3 bases, the J end lost 2 bases, and 11 bases lay between the germline ends. Germline CDR1 DFQATT, CDR2 SNEGSKA (reference sequence). The CDR3 nucleotides read TGCAGTGCTAGGGGCCTAGGGGGCAATCAGCCCCAGCATTTT. Encoded protein: CSARGLGGNQPQHF.

The chain recombines TRBV6-5 with TRBJ1-1; 7 positions agree with TRBD1. The junction had 9 bases not matched to a gene; V was cut back by 6 bases and J by 5 bases. The CDR3 sequence is 14 residues long. Germline-derived CDR1 and CDR2 are MNHEY and SVGAGI. CDR3 amino acids: CASSPDRRGTEAFF. The CDR3, as DNA: TGTGCCAGCAGCCCGGACAGGAGAGGGACTGAAGCTTTCTTT.

The chain links TRBV10-3 to TRBJ1-2; no definite D call. In germline, CDR1 is ENHRY, CDR2 SYGVKD. With 2 bases removed from V and 1 base from J, the gap between germline ends came to 8 bases. The CDR3 runs to 14 residues. The CDR3 here is CAISEPPSNYGYTF. CDR3 nucleotide sequence: TGTGCCATCAGTGAGCCTCCCAGTAACTATGGCTACACCTTC.

This clonotype came up once. The chain recombines TRBV7-9 with TRBJ1-3; 7 nucleotides align to TRBD1. CDR3 length: 16 amino acids. Germline CDR1 SEHNR, CDR2 FQNEAQ (reference sequence). After removal of 4 bases from V and 0 bases from J, the junction contained 6 bases not matched to a gene. The CDR3: CASSSMRTGSGNTIYF. Written as DNA, the CDR3 is TGTGCCAGCAGCTCGATGAGGACAGGCTCTGGAAACACCATATATTTT.